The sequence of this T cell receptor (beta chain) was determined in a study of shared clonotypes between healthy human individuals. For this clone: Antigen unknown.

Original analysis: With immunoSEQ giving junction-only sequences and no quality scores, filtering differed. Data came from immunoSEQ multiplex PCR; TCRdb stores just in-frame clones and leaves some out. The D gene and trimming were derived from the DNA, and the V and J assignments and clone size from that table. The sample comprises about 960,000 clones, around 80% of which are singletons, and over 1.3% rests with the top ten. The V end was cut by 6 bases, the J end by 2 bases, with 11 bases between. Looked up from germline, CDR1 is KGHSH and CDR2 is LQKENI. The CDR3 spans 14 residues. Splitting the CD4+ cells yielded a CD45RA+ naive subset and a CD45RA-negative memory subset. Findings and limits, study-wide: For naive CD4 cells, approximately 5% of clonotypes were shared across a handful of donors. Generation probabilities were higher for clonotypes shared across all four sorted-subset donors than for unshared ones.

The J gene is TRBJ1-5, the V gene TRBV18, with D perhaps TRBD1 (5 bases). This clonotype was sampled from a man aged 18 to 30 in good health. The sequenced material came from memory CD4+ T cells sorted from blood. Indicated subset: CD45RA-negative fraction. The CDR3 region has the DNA TGTGCCAGCTCGAGTCAGGGTGGCAATCAGCCCCAGCATTTT. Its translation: CASSSQGGNQPQHF.